This T cell receptor beta chain was captured in a study of cytomegalovirus exposure and HLA in healthy donors. The overall study: Genotyping showed roughly 77% of roughly 400 donors falling in the Caucasian-associated ancestry cluster. Study-level results: In a later analysis, at a false discovery rate of 0.05, 16,951 TCR beta sequences matched HLA alleles.

Healthy bone marrow donors formed the donor group. The CDR3 is 17 amino acids. Per germline, CDR1 LNHDA and CDR2 SQIVND (reference sequence). Trimming took 5 bases from V and 0 from J; bases not matched to a gene: 9. The PCR contained 60 Vbeta and 13 Jbeta primers. TCRdb's table, derived via immunoSEQ multiplex PCR, lists solely in-frame clones and lacks some. The data hold about 83,000 clones, with 70% to 75% observed a single time. With respect to this clone: The target antigen is unknown.

The chain carries TRBV19 and TRBJ2-2; 7 nucleotides align to TRBD1. Sequenced: PBMCs. The receptor comes from a man aged 55 to 70 in good health and CMV-seronegative. The CDR3 region has the DNA TGTGCCAGTAGTCCCCCGACAGGGCGAGCGAACACCGGGGAGCTGTTTTTT. Protein product: CASSPPTGRANTGELFF.